The 31 T cell receptor beta chains in this list originate from one sample, sequenced in a study of T-cell memory formation after mild COVID-19. TCRdb re-analysed the 5' RACE reads in MiXCR, keeping a single row per CDR3 protein. The sample lists fewer than 500,000 distinct CDR3 sequences; 25% were seen once. The material sequenced was PBMCs or a T cell subset sorted from them (not recorded which). The source of these receptors is an adult woman who had mild COVID-19 (a few samples of this study predate the infection). Cell type and time point are not known.

This clonotype came up a few times. The CDR3 DNA is TGTGCCAGTAGTATAACCGCTACTAGCGGGGTGAACAATGAGCAGTTCTTC. Translated: CASSITATSGVNNEQFF. This rearrangement joins TRBV19 to TRBJ2-1, with 10 bases aligning to TRBD2. After removal of 2 bases from V and 5 bases from J, the junction contained 9 bases not matched to a gene. The V gene's germline CDR1 is LNHDA and CDR2 SQIVND (reference sequence). The length of the CDR3 is 17 residues.

This clonotype was counted at least ten times. The chain uses TRBV7-9 and TRBJ2-2; 10 nucleotides match TRBD2. Germline-derived CDR1 and CDR2 are SEHNR and FQNEAQ (reference sequence). Trimming took 3 bases from V and 5 from J; bases not matched to a gene: 9. This CDR3 spans 17 amino acids. The CDR3 bases are TGTGCCAGCAGCTTGGCCGGACTAGCGGAAAGTACCGGGGAGCTGTTTTTT. This translates into CASSLAGLAESTGELFF.

V usage is TRBV6-1 and J usage is TRBJ1-2, with 8 bases lining up with TRBD1. The CDR3 has 15 amino acids. CDR1 and CDR2 from the germline V gene are MNHNS and SASEGT. V was pared by 1 base and J by 4 bases, with 5 bases of the junction left unmatched. The CDR3 DNA reads TGTGCCAGCAGTGAAGGGACAGGGATCGGCTATGGCTACACCTTC. Amino acids: CASSEGTGIGYGYTF.

This clonotype was seen more than once but under ten times. The CDR3 bases are TGTGCCAGCAGCTTGCTGGGACAGGGAGGGTCGGAGACCCAGTACTTC. Its translation is CASSLLGQGGSETQYF. The chain joins TRBV11-2 to TRBJ2-5; 9 nucleotides match TRBD1. This CDR3 is 16 amino acids long. The germline CDR1 and CDR2 sequences are SGHAT and FQNNGV. V was clipped by 3 bases and J by 5 bases; unmatched bases: 10.

V and J are TRBV6-5 and TRBJ2-5; D remains ambiguous. Germline V CDR1 and CDR2: MNHEY, SVGAGI. CDR3 length: 13 amino acids. The V gene lost 6 bases and the J gene lost 2 bases, with 10 bases spanning the gap. The CDR3 bases are TGTGCCAGCAGGAGTCGGATACAAGAGACCCAGTACTTC. Protein product: CASRSRIQETQYF.

The chain employs TRBV13 and TRBJ1-1; D remains unclear. V was trimmed by 1 base and J by 5 bases, leaving 14 bases between them. Germline V gene sequence: CDR1 PRHDT, CDR2 FYEKMQ (reference sequence). This CDR3 comprises 15 residues. CDR3 in amino acids: CASSLVAPPGTEAFF. CDR3 coding DNA: TGTGCCAGCAGCTTAGTGGCCCCCCCGGGGACTGAAGCTTTCTTT.

In its sample, this clonotype was seen many times. The chain recombines TRBV9 with TRBJ2-3, with a weak D call TRBD2 (5 bases). Looked up from germline, CDR1 is SGDLS and CDR2 is YYNGEE. There are 14 residues in the CDR3. V gave up 3 bases and J gave up 5 bases, with 13 bases separating them. The CDR3: CASSGTLPGDTQYF. The CDR3 DNA sequence: TGTGCCAGCAGCGGGACTCTCCCCGGAGATACGCAGTATTTT.

The J gene is TRBJ2-3, the V gene TRBV7-2, with 7 nucleotides matching TRBD2. CDR3 length equals 16 residues. Germline CDR1 and CDR2: SGHTA and FQGNSA. Trimming cost V 3 bases and J 1 base; bases outside gene matches: 7. The CDR3 protein is CASSLGTTKGTDTQYF. For the CDR3, the DNA is TGTGCCAGCAGCTTGGGGACTACCAAGGGCACAGATACGCAGTATTTT.

The V gene is TRBV12-3 or TRBV12-4, the J gene TRBJ2-7; D is ambiguous. The CDR3 sequence is 14 residues long. Trimming stripped 3 bases from V and 0 bases from J, with 9 bases between. Here the CDR3 DNA reads TGTGCCAGCAGTTTTAGTGGTCCCTCCTACGAGCAGTACTTC. This translates into CASSFSGPSYEQYF.

This clonotype was observed a handful of times. The genes are TRBV3-1 and TRBJ1-2; 8 bases align to TRBD1. Unmatched junction bases numbered 4, after V lost 4 bases and J lost 3 bases. The germline CDR1 and CDR2 sequences are LGHDT and YNNKEL (reference sequence). The CDR3 length is 14 residues. CDR3 loop: CASSRGQGYYGYTF. For the CDR3, the DNA is TGTGCCAGCAGCCGCGGACAGGGATACTATGGCTACACCTTC.

The CDR3 nucleotides are TGTGCCACCCTCAGCGGGGGGGCCGGGGATACGCAGTATTTT. The encoded protein is CATLSGGAGDTQYF. The chain recombines TRBV10-3 with TRBJ2-3; TRBD2 matches 10 bases. V lost 10 bases to trimming and J lost 6 bases; unmatched junction nucleotides: 10. CDR1 and CDR2 (germline): ENHRY, SYGVKD. CDR3 size: 14 residues.

The CDR3 DNA reads as TGTGCCACCAGCAGAGCGGGGACCGGCCAAGAGACCCAGTACTTC. Translation: CATSRAGTGQETQYF. The rearrangement uses TRBV15 and TRBJ2-5; D may match TRBD1 or TRBD2 (5 bases each). This CDR3 spans 15 amino acids. V gave up 1 base and J gave up 1 base, with 10 bases separating them. Germline CDR1 is LNHNV and CDR2 is YYDKDF (reference sequence).

J is TRBJ1-2 and V is TRBV13; D not certain. Germline V gene sequence: CDR1 PRHDT, CDR2 FYEKMQ (reference sequence). Trimming stripped 5 bases from V and 6 bases from J, with 4 bases between. The CDR3 runs to 10 residues. Here the CDR3 DNA reads TGTGCCAGCAGCCCAGATGGCTACACCTTC. Translated, it gives CASSPDGYTF.

This clonotype showed up just a few times. The V gene is TRBV30, the J gene TRBJ2-1; 11 bases match TRBD2. CDR3 length equals 14 residues. Germline V gene lookup returns CDR1 GTSNPN and CDR2 SVGIG (reference sequence). The V gene end was trimmed by 5 bases and the J gene end by 2 bases; junction bases not matched to a gene: 2. CDR3 nucleotides: TGTGCCTGGGGGGGACTAGCGGCCTACAATGAGCAGTTCTTC. Amino acids: CAWGGLAAYNEQFF. Complete variable domain (other parts from reference TRBV30 and TRBJ2-1): SQTIHQWPATLVQPVGSPLSLECTVEGTSNPNLYWYRQAAGRGLQLLFYSVGIGQISSEVPQNLSASRPQDRQFILSSKKLLLSDSGFYLCAWGGLAAYNEQFFGPGTRLTVL.

Only a few counts were recorded for this clonotype. The gene calls are TRBV5-1 and TRBJ2-5; D ambiguous. Germline CDR1 is SGHRS and CDR2 is YFSETQ. The CDR3 runs to 16 residues. V was shortened by 7 bases and J by 1 base, with 20 bases between the two germline ends. The CDR3 spells CASALNPTPAQETQYF. Written as DNA, the CDR3 is TGCGCCAGCGCCCTCAACCCCACACCAGCCCAAGAGACCCAGTACTTC.

The V call is TRBV30, the J call TRBJ2-6; D is uncertain. CDR1 and CDR2 from the germline V gene are GTSNPN and SVGIG (reference sequence). V was pared by 0 bases and J by 0 bases, with 15 bases between. This CDR3 contains 18 residues. CDR3 nucleotides: TGTGCCTGGAGTGTATTAAGGGAAACCAGCTCTGGGGCCAACGTCCTGACTTTC. Translation gives CAWSVLRETSSGANVLTF.

This clonotype was found a few times. The J gene is TRBJ2-7, the V gene TRBV29-1; D gene unclear. The CDR3 has 13 residues. The V and J ends lost 1 base and 1 base respectively, with 8 bases between them. Germline V CDR1 and CDR2: SQVTM, ANQGSEA. The CDR3 reads CSVEVPVSYEQYF. The CDR3 coding sequence is TGCAGCGTTGAAGTGCCGGTATCCTACGAGCAGTACTTC.

This clonotype has a handful of counts. This chain uses TRBV7-6 with TRBJ1-4; a possible D gene is TRBD1 (5 bases). V was clipped by 3 bases and J by 7 bases, with 12 bases between them. CDR3 length equals 14 residues. CDR1 is SGHVS, CDR2 FNYEAQ, per germline. The CDR3 DNA sequence: TGTGCCAGCAGCTTTCAGGGACGGGCTGAAAAACTGTTTTTT. The encoded protein is CASSFQGRAEKLFF.

This chain connects TRBV5-1 to TRBJ2-5; D is unclear. The CDR3 length is 13 residues. Germline CDR1 SGHRS, CDR2 YFSETQ. With 7 bases removed from V and 5 bases from J, the gap between germline ends came to 15 bases. The CDR3 protein is CASSRVPGETQYF. Here the CDR3 DNA reads TGCGCCAGCTCCCGAGTACCCGGGGAGACCCAGTACTTC.

This clonotype was seen ten or more times. V and J are TRBV5-1 and TRBJ2-1; tentatively, D is TRBD1 (6 bases). CDR1 and CDR2 from the germline V gene are SGHRS and YFSETQ. The CDR3 loop spans 16 amino acids. V dropped 4 bases and J dropped 2 bases, with 16 bases sitting between them. CDR3 protein: CASSRTTGQPYNEQFF. In DNA form, the CDR3 reads TGCGCCAGCAGCCGAACTACAGGACAGCCCTACAATGAGCAGTTCTTC.

The V gene is TRBV12-1, the J gene TRBJ2-2; the table gives TRBD1 as D, unverified against the DNA. TRBV12-1 is assigned pseudogene status. The CDR3 sequence is 15 residues long. The CDR3 coding sequence is TGTGCCAGCAGCTCGGGACAGGGTTGTACCGGGGAGCTGTTTTTT. This gives the protein CASSSGQGCTGELFF.

The chain links TRBV20-1 to TRBJ1-5; perhaps TRBD1 as D (5 bases). CDR1 DFQATT and CDR2 SNEGSKA come from the germline V gene (reference sequence). CDR3 length equals 14 residues. Trimming took off 3 bases at V and 6 bases at J, with 15 bases between the two ends. CDR3 in amino acids: CSARAPGEAQPQHF. Written as DNA, the CDR3 is TGCAGTGCTAGGGCCCCGGGGGAGGCTCAGCCCCAGCATTTT.

Only a few counts were recorded for this clonotype. This sequence joins TRBV6-2 or TRBV6-3 and TRBJ2-3, with 8 bases aligning to TRBD2. The V gene's germline CDR1 is MNHEY and CDR2 SVGEGT. CDR3 size: 16 residues. J was trimmed by 8 bases and V by 8 bases; bases with no gene match: 18. The CDR3 protein is CASQKISGKPSGTQYF. The CDR3 region has the DNA TGTGCCAGCCAAAAGATTAGCGGGAAACCGTCAGGTACGCAGTATTTT.

The V and J genes are TRBV12-3 or TRBV12-4 and TRBJ2-5; D gene unclear. V lost 3 bases, J lost 2 bases, and 7 bases lay in between. This CDR3 region has 13 residues. In DNA, the CDR3 is TGTGCCAGCAGTTTTTGGCCTCAAGAGACCCAGTACTTC. Protein product: CASSFWPQETQYF.

The CDR3 sequence is CASSLKKTGELFF. As DNA, the CDR3 is TGTGCCAGCAGTCTGAAGAAAACCGGGGAGCTGTTTTTT. V and J are TRBV2 and TRBJ2-2, with D unclear. Germline V gene data show CDR1 as SNHLY and CDR2 as FYNNEI. V lost 5 bases and J 5 bases, leaving 9 bases between the germline ends. The CDR3 runs 13 residues.

CDR3 DNA sequence: TGTGCCATCAGTGATCCCGACAGGGGGCTTAACACCGGGGAGCTGTTTTTT. Translating gives CAISDPDRGLNTGELFF. This chain uses TRBV10-3 with TRBJ2-2; 10 bases line up with TRBD1. The germline V gene has CDR1 ENHRY and CDR2 SYGVKD. V lost 3 bases to trimming and J lost 2 bases; unmatched junction nucleotides: 6. This CDR3 contains 17 residues.

The CDR3, as DNA: TGTGCCAGCAGTTCAACCGGGACAGCCAACAATGAGCAGTTCTTC. Translation gives CASSSTGTANNEQFF. The rearrangement uses TRBV6-2 or TRBV6-3 and TRBJ2-1; TRBD1 aligns across 7 bases. This CDR3 spans 15 amino acids. Germline V gives CDR1 MNHEY, CDR2 SVGEGT. V dropped 4 bases and J dropped 5; count of bases not matched to a gene: 8.

This clonotype was detected a few times. The rearrangement joins TRBV6-1 to TRBJ2-3, with 8 bases that match TRBD2. The J segment lost 6 bases and the V segment lost 7 bases, leaving 9 bases of the junction unmatched. Germline CDR1 reads MNHNS; CDR2 reads SASEGT. CDR3 size: 14 residues. The chain's CDR3 is CASIGLADPDTQYF. For the CDR3, the DNA is TGTGCCAGCATTGGACTAGCAGACCCGGATACGCAGTATTTT.

This clonotype was seen ten or more times. The chain has TRBV3-1 and TRBJ2-1, with D unresolved. The CDR3 consists of 14 residues. V dropped 1 base and J dropped 6 bases, with 10 bases sitting between them. Germline assignment: CDR1 LGHDT and CDR2 YNNKEL (reference sequence). The CDR3 DNA sequence: TGTGCCAGCAGCCAAGGAGCAAGCGCCAATGAGCAGTTCTTC. Translating gives CASSQGASANEQFF.

V and J are TRBV5-1 and TRBJ2-5; a possible D gene is TRBD2 (6 bases). V lost 2 bases and J 1 base, leaving 15 bases between the germline ends. CDR3 length equals 16 residues. Germline CDR1 and CDR2: SGHRS and YFSETQ. The CDR3 here is CASSLGTAGIQETQYF. The DNA for the CDR3 is TGCGCCAGCAGCTTAGGGACCGCGGGAATCCAAGAGACCCAGTACTTC.

The rearrangement joins TRBV2 to TRBJ2-5; TRBD2 is a possible D gene (5 bases). The CDR3 is made up of 16 amino acids. Germline V CDR1 and CDR2: SNHLY, FYNNEI. V lost 5 bases, J lost 2 bases, and 18 bases lay in between. The CDR3 nucleotides are TGTGCCAGCAGTCCCCCTGGAGGCAGACTTCAAGAGACCCAGTACTTC. It specifies CASSPPGGRLQETQYF.